This TCR beta chain derives from a study of molecular identifiers for immune sequencing clone quantification. Background on the study: The replicates split RNA from about 20,000 or 100,000 naive CD8 cells five ways and sequenced four. Notes on the study in general: Spiked Jurkat TCR RNA equal to one cell could reportedly be picked out among one million naive cells.

The authors built bulk TCR libraries by previously described methods with listed TCR primers. In TCRdb, the PCR reads were re-called with MiXCR into one record per CDR3 protein. The sample has around 460,000 distinct CDR3 sequences; around 23% are singletons. Researchers sorted naive CD8 T cells as cells that were CD8+CD4-CCR7+CD45RA+. The J segment lost 5 bases and the V segment lost 8 bases, leaving 10 bases of the junction unmatched. The CDR3 spans 14 residues. On this clonotype: Antigen unknown.

Sequencing used naive CD8+ T cells from blood, with Jurkat cell RNA spiked in. The subset here: FACS-sorted CD8+CD4-CCR7+CD45RA+ naive T cells. The V call is TRBV5-3, the J call TRBJ2-3; the match to TRBD2 covers 8 bases. TRBV5-3 is an ORF for which the function is uncertain. The origin of this receptor is a human donor in good health. Some libraries in this study had Jurkat cell RNA spiked in. This CDR3 is CASSAEAGVDTQYF. CDR3 nucleotides: TGTGCCAGCAGCGCTGAAGCGGGGGTAGATACGCAGTATTTT.